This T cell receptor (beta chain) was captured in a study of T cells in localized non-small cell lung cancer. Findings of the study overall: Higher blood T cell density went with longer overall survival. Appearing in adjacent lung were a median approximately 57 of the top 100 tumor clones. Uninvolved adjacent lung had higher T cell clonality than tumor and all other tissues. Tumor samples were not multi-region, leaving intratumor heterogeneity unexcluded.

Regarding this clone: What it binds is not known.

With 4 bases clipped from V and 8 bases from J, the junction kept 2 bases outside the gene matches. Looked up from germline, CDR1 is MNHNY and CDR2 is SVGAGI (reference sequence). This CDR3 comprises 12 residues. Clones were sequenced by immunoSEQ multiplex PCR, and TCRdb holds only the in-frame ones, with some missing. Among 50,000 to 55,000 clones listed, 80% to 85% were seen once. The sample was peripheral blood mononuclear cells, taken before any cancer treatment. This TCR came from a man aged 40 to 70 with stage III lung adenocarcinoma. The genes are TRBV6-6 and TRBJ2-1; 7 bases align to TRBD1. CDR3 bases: TGTGCCAGCAGTTTTACAGGGGATGAGCAGTTCTTC. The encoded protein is CASSFTGDEQFF.